The T cell receptor beta chain described here comes from a study of T cell repertoires in cytomegalovirus infection. Using its own MiXCR run on the reads, TCRdb lists one record per CDR3 protein. The data contain under 300,000 distinct CDR3 sequences, about a sixth of them singletons. This clonotype showed up many times. Trimming removed 0 bases from V and 0 bases from J, with 7 bases in between. The CDR3 sequence is 15 residues long. Per the germline V gene, CDR1 is SGHVS and CDR2 is FNYEAQ. The gene calls are TRBV7-6 and TRBJ2-3; the D is unclear. This sequence was found in a human donor in good health (CMV status not recorded). Some clones in this sample may be carry-over from other donors' samples. Sequencing was performed on CD8+ T cells from PBMCs. The CDR3 here is CASSLAYGSTDTQYF. CDR3 in DNA: TGTGCCAGCAGCTTAGCCTATGGGAGCACAGATACGCAGTATTTT.